A selection of T cell receptor beta chains follows, all from one sample in a study of coeliac disease. Sequencing was performed with immunoSEQ multiplex PCR; in TCRdb, only in-frame clones are kept and a portion is missing. The sample has thousands of clones, approximately 74% seen once. The material sequenced was lamina propria lymphocytes from the gut. The receptor set was obtained from a woman in her late teens or twenties with active celiac disease. Each CDR3 is given with its conserved first and last residue. D genes are given only for firm matches. Not all rows give a size; the values are once, few, many and, for expanded clones, a class.

abundance,d_gene,j_gene,v_gene,CDR3aa,CDR3nt
NA,NA,TRBJ2-7,TRBV7-9,CASSSRTSYEQYF,TGTGCCAGCAGCTCCCGGACTTCTTACGAGCAGTACTTC
NA,NA,TRBJ2-4,TRBV15,CATLLENIQYF,TGTGCCACCCTTCTCGAAAACATTCAGTACTTC
once,NA,TRBJ1-1,TRBV7-9,CASTKGGTEAFF,TGTGCCAGCACCAAGGGAGGGACTGAAGCTTTCTTT
few,NA,TRBJ1-4,TRBV29-1,CSVRLQGMGNEKLFF,TGCAGCGTACGACTTCAGGGCATGGGTAATGAAAAACTGTTTTTT
NA,TRBD2,TRBJ2-7,TRBV30,CAWTEGLAGGNEQYF,TGTGCCTGGACCGAGGGACTAGCGGGAGGGAACGAGCAGTACTTC
NA,NA,TRBJ2-7,TRBV5-4,CARLPLANHSYEQYF,TGTGCCCGGCTACCTCTAGCCAATCACTCCTACGAGCAGTACTTC
NA,NA,TRBJ1-4,TRBV28,CASSQAGYPDVVNEKLFF,TGTGCCAGCAGCCAGGCGGGGTATCCGGACGTGGTTAATGAAAAACTGTTTTTT
NA,NA,TRBJ2-1,TRBV9,CASSPREKSYNEQFF,TGTGCCAGCAGCCCGCGCGAAAAATCCTACAATGAGCAGTTCTTC
NA,NA,TRBJ1-3,TRBV10-2,CASSGTGHSGNTIYF,TGCGCCAGCAGTGGAACAGGGCACTCTGGAAACACCATATATTTT
NA,NA,TRBJ1-3,TRBV7-2,CASSFSGYSGNTIYF,TGTGCCAGCAGCTTCTCCGGGTACTCTGGAAACACCATATATTTT
few,TRBD1,TRBJ1-6,TRBV30,CAQQPGGNSPLHF,TGTGCCCAACAACCAGGGGGGAATTCACCCCTCCACTTT
NA,TRBD1,TRBJ2-1,TRBV29-1,CSAGGGQGIGQFF,TGCAGCGCCGGCGGGGGACAGGGAATCGGGCAGTTCTTC
NA,NA,TRBJ2-5,TRBV29-1,CSAESEESGETQYF,TGCAGCGCCGAGAGTGAGGAGTCGGGAGAGACCCAGTACTTC
few,TRBD2,TRBJ2-1,TRBV15,CAAASGAYNEQFF,TGTGCCGCCGCTAGCGGGGCGTACAATGAGCAGTTCTTC
once,TRBD1,TRBJ2-7,TRBV4-1,CASSQPSGQSAYEQYF,TGCGCCAGCAGCCAACCCTCGGGACAGTCAGCCTACGAGCAGTACTTC
NA,NA,TRBJ2-5,TRBV12-1,CASSFGRTGSGGLPGETQYF,TGTGCCAGCAGCTTCGGGAGAACTGGGTCGGGGGGGCTTCCCGGGGAGACCCAGTACTTC
NA,NA,TRBJ2-5,TRBV6-1,CASSELQGETQYF,TGTGCCAGCAGTGAACTGCAGGGAGAGACCCAGTACTTC
NA,TRBD2,TRBJ2-2,TRBV28,CASQGRERERAGELFF,TGTGCCAGTCAGGGCAGGGAGCGGGAGAGGGCCGGGGAGCTGTTTTTT
few,NA,TRBJ1-1,TRBV11-3,CASSFGQLNTEAFF,TGTGCCAGCAGCTTTGGACAGCTTAACACTGAAGCTTTCTTT
NA,NA,TRBJ2-4,TRBV2,CASRKQESKNIQYF,TGTGCCAGCAGAAAACAGGAATCCAAAAACATTCAGTACTTC
NA,NA,TRBJ2-1,TRBV7-8,CASSAGWTSTYNEQFF,TGTGCCAGCAGCGCGGGATGGACTTCTACTTACAATGAGCAGTTCTTC
NA,NA,TRBJ2-7,TRBV14,CASSQSPGGWYEQYF,TGTGCCAGCAGCCAAAGTCCGGGGGGCTGGTACGAGCAGTACTTC
NA,TRBD2,TRBJ2-1,TRBV5-1,CASSTGLAGTIHEQFF,TGCGCCAGCAGCACCGGACTAGCGGGAACTATACATGAGCAGTTCTTC
NA,NA,TRBJ2-7,TRBV7-5,CVRSLARGLAGGLFWKWYEQYF,TGTGTCAGAAGCTTAGCGCGGGGACTAGCGGGAGGGTTGTTTTGGAAATGGTACGAGCAGTACTTC
NA,NA,TRBJ2-1,TRBV6-6,CASEADLTPYNEQFF,TGTGCCAGCGAAGCGGACCTTACACCCTACAATGAGCAGTTCTTC
NA,TRBD2,TRBJ2-3,TRBV2,CANRGLAGASTDTQYF,TGTGCCAACCGGGGACTAGCGGGGGCGAGCACAGATACGCAGTATTTT
few,TRBD1,TRBJ2-7,TRBV23-1,CASSQNGTGVEGEQYF,TGCGCCAGCAGTCAAAACGGGACAGGGGTTGAAGGTGAGCAGTACTTC
few,TRBD2,TRBJ2-1,TRBV19,CASSIDQGVSGREDDNEQFF,TGTGCCAGTAGTATAGATCAAGGGGTTTCTGGGCGGGAGGACGACAATGAGCAGTTCTTC
NA,NA,TRBJ1-1,TRBV28,CASSLIPSTEAFF,TGTGCCAGCAGTTTAATCCCTAGCACTGAAGCTTTCTTT
NA,NA,TRBJ1-3,TRBV6-1,CASSPRGRGGNTIYF,TGTGCCAGCAGTCCCAGGGGCAGAGGAGGAAACACCATATATTTT
NA,TRBD2,TRBJ2-5,TRBV5-4,CASSLGLAAQETQYF,TGTGCCAGCAGCCTAGGACTAGCGGCACAAGAGACCCAGTACTTC
NA,NA,TRBJ2-7,TRBV28,CASSSIAGNHEQYF,TGTGCCAGCAGTTCAATCGCAGGGAACCACGAGCAGTACTTC
NA,NA,TRBJ1-2,TRBV2,CAAGLSMENYGYTF,TGTGCCGCGGGCCTATCGATGGAAAACTATGGCTACACCTTC
NA,NA,TRBJ2-7,TRBV18,CASSREYEQYF,TGTGCCAGCTCACGAGAATACGAGCAGTACTTC
NA,TRBD1,TRBJ2-5,TRBV4-1,CASSHLGQAETQYF,TGCGCCAGCAGCCATCTCGGACAGGCGGAGACCCAGTACTTC
NA,TRBD1,TRBJ2-3,TRBV6-5,CASSYSTGADTQYF,TGTGCCAGCAGTTACTCGACAGGGGCAGATACGCAGTATTTT
NA,TRBD2,TRBJ2-7,TRBV9,CASSPAGEDYEQYF,TGTGCCAGCAGTCCCGCGGGGGAAGACTACGAGCAGTACTTC
few,TRBD2,TRBJ2-3,TRBV6-5,CASSFGTSGSGDTQYF,TGTGCCAGCAGTTTTGGGACTAGCGGGAGTGGAGATACGCAGTATTTT